This T cell receptor beta chain was recovered during a study of shared clonotypes between healthy human individuals. Study information: A couple of women and a few men aged 18 to 49 made up the donors. Three plates each covered CD4 naive and memory; CD8 naive two, CD8 memory one.

As defined, naive CD8 cells were CD45RO-negative and positively selected for CCR7, with terminally differentiated effector memory CD45RA+ cells excluded. The donors, healthy adults who were HIV-negative, had experienced no recent acute infections or vaccinations. Study-level results: Between several donors, naive CD4 clonotypes were shared at a level of about 5%.

Worth noting for this clone: What it recognizes is unknown.

Measured with immunoSEQ multiplex PCR; TCRdb has only the in-frame clones, and not every one. The sample shows some 1,900,000 clones, over 85% of them seen only once. This sequence originates from a man younger than 35 in good health. Material for sequencing was naive CD8+ T cells sorted from blood.

The CDR3 sequence is CASRPPGQGAEREGNTEAFF. CDR3 coding DNA: TGCGCCAGCAGACCCCCGGGACAGGGGGCAGAAAGGGAAGGGAACACTGAAGCTTTCTTT. The chain couples TRBV5-1 to TRBJ1-1, with TRBD1 matching 12 bases. The J segment lost 1 base and the V segment lost 5 bases, leaving 18 bases of the junction unmatched. Germline V CDR1 and CDR2: SGHRS, YFSETQ. CDR3 length: 20 amino acids.